The rows below give T cell receptor beta chains drawn from one sample of a study of T cell responses to AZD1222 COVID-19 vaccine. TCRdb's copy holds only in-frame clones and misses some; the assay was immunoSEQ multiplex PCR. The sample includes some 140,000 clones, over 90% of them seen just once. This specimen was peripheral blood, taken on day 0 of AZD1222 vaccination. These receptors were obtained from an adult in good health. The CDR3 runs from the conserved cysteine through the conserved F or W. The order of the fields is J gene, V gene, CDR3 protein.

TRBJ2-3 TRBV12-5 CASGPLAGNTDTQYF
TRBJ1-1 TRBV12-5 CASGHGRQNEAFF
TRBJ2-3 TRBV2 CASRIRGTRESTDTQYF
TRBJ1-1 TRBV29-1 CSAGGLWGNTEAFF
TRBJ1-1 TRBV5-1 CASSLGQGWVNTEAFF
TRBJ1-2 TRBV3-1/TRBV3-2 CASSGTQGALGYTF
TRBJ2-1 TRBV19 CASSIDRQVSYNEQFF
TRBJ1-1 TRBV27 CASSPFRGRGPEAFF
TRBJ2-3 TRBV6-2/TRBV6-3 CASSRDSTDTQYF
TRBJ2-3 TRBV10-3 CAISDLAGGQDTQYF
TRBJ1-1 TRBV9 CASSVDFRGTEAFF
TRBJ1-2 TRBV5-1 CASRGQGAYYGYTF
TRBJ1-4 TRBV5-1 CASSFLGVSNEKLFF
TRBJ2-7 TRBV30 CAWSTAYQGAYEQYF
TRBJ2-1 TRBV5-6 CASSLGLAVYNEQFF
TRBJ1-5 TRBV4-1 CASSQAGGAGQPQHF
TRBJ2-2 TRBV5-6 CASSRIVSFNGELFF
TRBJ1-3 TRBV5-1 CASSSGPDSLSGNTIYF
TRBJ2-1 TRBV19 CASSITGGLYNEQFF
TRBJ2-1 TRBV5-1 CASSPGSVRGRQFF